These 18 T cell receptor beta chains originate from one sample sequenced in a study of T cell repertoires in cytomegalovirus infection. Via MiXCR, TCRdb re-called the reads, giving one row per CDR3 protein. Among roughly 280,000 distinct CDR3 sequences, less than 9.5% were seen once, and the ten largest hold roughly 15%. Specimen: PBMCs. All receptors derive from a human donor in good health (CMV status not recorded). Some clones in this sample may be carry-over from other donors' samples.

This clonotype was seen at least ten times. This sequence joins TRBV7-2 and TRBJ2-5, with 10 bases identical to TRBD2. This CDR3 spans 19 amino acids. Germline loops: CDR1 SGHTA, CDR2 FQGNSA. The ends lost 5 bases at V and 5 bases at J; junction bases unmatched: 20. CDR3 in DNA: TGTGCCAGCAGCAAAACAACTAGCGGGATCCCGATCCCCCGGGAGACCCAGTACTTC. Its protein is CASSKTTSGIPIPRETQYF.

In this sample, this clonotype turned up many times. The chain combines TRBV28 with TRBJ1-2; D is unclear. Germline V lookup: CDR1 MDHEN, CDR2 SYDVKM. V lost 4 bases and J lost 6, with 9 bases in between. The CDR3 extends over 12 amino acids. The CDR3 region is CASSSAPNGYTF. In DNA form, the CDR3 reads TGTGCCAGCAGTTCCGCCCCTAATGGCTACACCTTC.

This clonotype ranks as medium-sized. This chain uses TRBV7-2 with TRBJ1-4; possibly TRBD1 for D (5 bases). V lost 8 bases to trimming and J lost 5 bases, with 15 bases between them. CDR1 SGHTA and CDR2 FQGNSA come from the germline V gene. CDR3 size: 14 residues. In DNA, the CDR3 is TGTGCCAGCTCTCGACAGATGGGAAATGAAAAACTGTTTTTT. It codes for CASSRQMGNEKLFF.

This chain joins TRBV28 and TRBJ1-1; possible D gene TRBD1, 6 bases. This CDR3 spans 18 amino acids. CDR1 and CDR2 (germline): MDHEN, SYDVKM. V dropped 7 bases and J dropped 1 base, with 25 bases sitting between them. The CDR3 reads CASTPRLPRRGANTEAFF. The CDR3 region has the DNA TGTGCCAGCACCCCCCGACTGCCGAGGCGGGGGGCGAACACTGAAGCTTTCTTT.

The table lists this clonotype with many counts. The V call is TRBV28, the J call TRBJ1-2; a weak D match, TRBD1 (6 bases). The germline V gene has CDR1 MDHEN and CDR2 SYDVKM. This CDR3 comprises 15 residues. Trimming took off 6 bases at V and 3 bases at J, with 17 bases between the two ends. The CDR3 sequence: CASSSQDRRDYGYTF. CDR3 bases: TGTGCCAGCAGCTCCCAAGACAGGAGAGACTATGGCTACACCTTC.

The table lists this clonotype with many counts. The rearrangement joins TRBV30 to TRBJ1-5; 8 bases align to TRBD1. This CDR3 has 13 amino acids. V gave up 2 bases and J gave up 4 bases; unmatched junction bases: 1. Germline lookup yields CDR1 GTSNPN and CDR2 SVGIG (reference sequence). The CDR3 protein is CAWSRQGNQPQHF. The DNA of the CDR3 is TGTGCCTGGAGTAGACAGGGGAATCAGCCCCAGCATTTT. Variable domain in full (rest from reference TRBV30 and TRBJ1-5): SQTIHQWPATLVQPVGSPLSLECTVEGTSNPNLYWYRQAAGRGLQLLFYSVGIGQISSEVPQNLSASRPQDRQFILSSKKLLLSDSGFYLCAWSRQGNQPQHFGDGTRLSIL.

J is TRBJ1-2 and V is TRBV27; D unclear. Trimming left V 5 bases short and J 0 bases short, with 10 bases between. The CDR3 sequence is 14 residues long. Germline V lookup: CDR1 MNHEY, CDR2 SMNVEV (reference sequence). The CDR3, as DNA: TGTGCCAGCAGTAACGGGATCCCTAACTATGGCTACACCTTC. Its protein product is CASSNGIPNYGYTF.

This clonotype has ten or more counts. The rearrangement uses TRBV7-9 and TRBJ2-5; D not resolved. Trimming shortened V by 5 bases and J by 4 bases, and 8 bases separated the two germline ends. Looked up from germline, CDR1 is SEHNR and CDR2 is FQNEAQ (reference sequence). CDR3 length: 12 residues. CDR3 residues: CASSGVGETQYF. For the CDR3, the DNA is TGTGCCAGCAGCGGGGTGGGAGAGACCCAGTACTTC.

This clonotype was counted ten times or more. The V call is TRBV28, the J call TRBJ1-2; TRBD1 agrees at 7 bases. This CDR3 is built from 14 residues. CDR1 is MDHEN, CDR2 SYDVKM, per germline. J was trimmed by 2 bases and V by 4 bases; bases with no gene match: 4. In DNA form, the CDR3 reads TGTGCCAGCAGTTGGGGACAGACGAACTATGGCTACACCTTC. It encodes CASSWGQTNYGYTF.

At least ten counts were recorded for this clonotype. The V and J genes are TRBV7-2 and TRBJ2-7; unclear D gene. With 2 bases removed from V and 6 bases from J, the gap between germline ends came to 20 bases. Germline loops: CDR1 SGHTA, CDR2 FQGNSA. CDR3 length: 16 amino acids. DNA for the CDR3: TGTGCCAGCAGCTTAAGTGGGCAAGTCTTAGTTCCCGAGCAGTACTTC. It codes for CASSLSGQVLVPEQYF. The full variable domain, in which reference TRBV7-2 and TRBJ2-7 provide the parts outside the CDR3, is GAGVSQSPSNKVTEKGKDVELRCDPISGHTALYWYRQSLGQGLEFLIYFQGNSAPDKSGLPSDRFSAERTGGSVSTLTIQRTQQEDSAVYLCASSLSGQVLVPEQYFGPGTRLTVT.

This clonotype has a count of ten or more. The chain couples TRBV11-3 to TRBJ1-5; perhaps TRBD1 as D (5 bases). Germline loops: CDR1 SGHNT, CDR2 YENEEA. Trimming pared 0 bases from V and 3 bases from J, leaving 21 bases between. This CDR3 is built from 19 residues. Here the CDR3 reads CASSLEARVMVGNNQPQHF. The CDR3 bases are TGTGCCAGCAGCTTAGAAGCCAGGGTGATGGTAGGTAACAATCAGCCCCAGCATTTT.

V and J are TRBV7-9 and TRBJ2-1; D unresolved. The CDR3 is made up of 12 amino acids. V lost 8 bases, J lost 7 bases, and 12 bases lay in between. The germline V gene has CDR1 SEHNR and CDR2 FQNEAQ (reference sequence). CDR3 nucleotide sequence: TGTGCCAGCGGTGGCATGGGGAATGAGCAGTTCTTC. Amino acids: CASGGMGNEQFF.

This clonotype was counted between two and nine times. CDR3 loop: CSAKVQGGGQPQHF. DNA of the CDR3: TGCAGTGCTAAAGTCCAGGGGGGGGGCCAGCCCCAGCATTTT. The chain uses TRBV20-1 and TRBJ1-5, with TRBD1 identical over 7 bases. The CDR3 is made up of 14 amino acids. The V gene end was trimmed by 4 bases and the J gene end by 7 bases; junction bases not matched to a gene: 10. Germline CDR1 reads DFQATT; CDR2 reads SNEGSKA (reference sequence).

This clonotype has ten or more counts. This sequence joins TRBV25-1 and TRBJ2-2; TRBD2 matches 10 bases. J was trimmed by 0 bases and V by 0 bases; bases with no gene match: 7. Per germline, CDR1 MGHDK and CDR2 SYGVNS. The CDR3 spans 19 residues. The CDR3 region is CASSEYFSAGGTNTGELFF. Here the CDR3 DNA reads TGTGCCAGCAGTGAATACTTCTCAGCGGGGGGGACGAACACCGGGGAGCTGTTTTTT. Variable domain in full (rest from reference TRBV25-1 and TRBJ2-2): EADIYQTPRYLVIGTGKKITLECSQTMGHDKMYWYQQDPGMELHLIHYSYGVNSTEKGDLSSESTVSRIRTEHFPLTLESARPSHTSQYLCASSEYFSAGGTNTGELFFGEGSRLTVL.

CDR3 DNA sequence: TGTGCCAGCAATGGACCGGGGGTCAATCAGCCCCAGCATTTT. The encoded protein is CASNGPGVNQPQHF. The chain carries TRBV6-1 and TRBJ1-5, with a possible D match to TRBD1 (5 bases). Germline CDR1 reads MNHNS; CDR2 reads SASEGT. The CDR3 runs to 14 residues. The V end was cut by 7 bases, the J end by 3 bases, with 13 bases between.

This clonotype was seen ten or more times. This chain links TRBV5-1 with TRBJ2-3; TRBD1 agrees at 9 bases. The CDR3 is 18 amino acids. J was trimmed by 1 base and V by 0 bases; bases with no gene match: 9. CDR1 and CDR2 (germline): SGHRS, YFSETQ. DNA of the CDR3: TGCGCCAGCAGCTTGGGGGACAGGGCGGCGTTAGGCACAGATACGCAGTATTTT. Translating gives CASSLGDRAALGTDTQYF.

This clonotype was found many times. The rearrangement joins TRBV20-1 to TRBJ2-5, with a tentative D call TRBD2 (6 bases). Germline V lookup: CDR1 DFQATT, CDR2 SNEGSKA (reference sequence). V lost 5 bases to trimming and J lost 6 bases, with 16 bases between them. The CDR3 is 13 amino acids. The CDR3 nucleotides read TGCAGTGCTGCGGCGCTAGCGTTGCAGACCCAGTACTTC. Translated: CSAAALALQTQYF.

This clonotype was counted only a few times. The chain uses TRBV6-5 and TRBJ1-2; D ambiguous. Germline CDR1 and CDR2: MNHEY and SVGAGI. CDR3 length: 16 residues. Trimming left V 6 bases short and J 7 bases short, with 24 bases between. The CDR3 region is CASSSDWAGAGGGYTF. The CDR3 coding sequence is TGTGCCAGCAGCTCTGACTGGGCGGGCGCTGGTGGTGGCTACACCTTC.